What follows are 17 T cell receptor beta chains derived from one specimen sequenced in a study of shared T cell receptors in the human thymus. Produced via immunoSEQ multiplex PCR; TCRdb's table is partial and in-frame only. Altogether about 660,000 clones are present, approximately 87% being singletons, with the ten largest covering about 0.01%. This same sample was also part of a study on human thymus T cells.

Sequenced material: thymocytes. The origin of the receptors is a boy less than two years old with a congenital heart defect.

The chain recombines TRBV5-1 with TRBJ2-1; D not certain. V shed 0 bases and J shed 0 bases, with 10 bases lying between them. The V gene's germline CDR1 is SGHRS and CDR2 YFSETQ. The CDR3 is made up of 16 amino acids. CDR3 sequence: CASSLGQSGSYNEQFF. The CDR3, as DNA: TGCGCCAGCAGCTTGGGCCAGTCGGGCTCCTACAATGAGCAGTTCTTC.

This chain uses TRBV30 with TRBJ2-7; the match to TRBD2 covers 9 bases. Germline V gives CDR1 GTSNPN, CDR2 SVGIG (reference sequence). CDR3 length equals 16 residues. The V and J ends lost 3 bases and 5 bases, in that order; junction bases with no gene match: 14. CDR3 amino acids: CAWRKVAGAIRDEQYF. The DNA for the CDR3 is TGTGCCTGGAGGAAGGTAGCGGGAGCTATTCGGGACGAGCAGTACTTC.

This chain uses TRBV7-2 with TRBJ1-2; 11 bases align to TRBD1. Unmatched junction bases numbered 5, after V lost 1 base and J lost 7 bases. Germline assignment: CDR1 SGHTA and CDR2 FQGNSA. CDR3 size: 15 residues. The CDR3 protein is CASSLEDRGRGGYTF. The CDR3 DNA follows: TGTGCCAGCAGCTTAGAGGACAGGGGGCGAGGTGGCTACACCTTC.

The chain combines TRBV5-8 with TRBJ2-5, with a weak D call TRBD2 (6 bases). The V and J ends lost 2 bases and 2 bases respectively, with 10 bases between them. Germline lookup yields CDR1 SGHTS and CDR2 YDEGEE. The CDR3 totals 14 residues. CDR3 DNA: TGTGCCAGCAGCTTCGGGGGAGGACAAGAGACCCAGTACTTC. Its protein product is CASSFGGGQETQYF. The full variable domain, in which reference TRBV5-8 and TRBJ2-5 provide the parts outside the CDR3, is EAGVTQSPTHLIKTRGQQATLRCSPISGHTSVYWYQQALGLGLQFLLWYDEGEERNRGNFPPRFSGRQFPNYSSELNVNALELEDSALYLCASSFGGGQETQYFGPGTRLLVL.

V usage is TRBV5-4 and J usage is TRBJ2-7, with 9 bases matching TRBD1. V dropped 1 base and J dropped 5; count of bases not matched to a gene: 10. Per the germline V gene, CDR1 is SGHNT and CDR2 is YYREEE (reference sequence). This CDR3 contains 16 residues. The CDR3 region is CASSLRHRDRVHEQYF. Here the CDR3 DNA reads TGTGCCAGCAGCTTGAGACACCGGGACAGGGTTCACGAGCAGTACTTC.

The chain uses TRBV5-8 and TRBJ2-5, with D unclear. Germline CDR1 reads SGHTS; CDR2 reads YDEGEE. The CDR3 runs 12 residues. Trimming removed 2 bases at V and 0 bases at J, with 2 bases between. This chain's CDR3 is CASSFNQETQYF. The CDR3 DNA reads as TGTGCCAGCAGCTTCAACCAAGAGACCCAGTACTTC.

This chain uses TRBV10-2 with TRBJ2-1; 7 nucleotides align to TRBD1. The germline V gene encodes CDR1 WSHSY and CDR2 SAAADI. The V and J ends lost 0 bases and 8 bases, in that order; junction bases with no gene match: 10. The CDR3 extends over 16 amino acids. CDR3 region: CASSESEGAHQDEQFF. The CDR3 coding sequence is TGCGCCAGCAGTGAGTCAGAGGGGGCCCATCAGGATGAGCAGTTCTTC.

The chain carries TRBV19 and TRBJ1-5; 8 nucleotides align to TRBD1. The CDR3 is 17 residues long. V lost 3 bases to trimming and J lost 2 bases; unmatched junction nucleotides: 9. Germline assignment: CDR1 LNHDA and CDR2 SQIVND (reference sequence). The DNA for the CDR3 is TGTGCCAGTAGTATTCTCAGTTTGACAGGGGGCAATCAGCCCCAGCATTTT. It is translated as CASSILSLTGGNQPQHF.

V and J are TRBV6-1 and TRBJ2-7, with TRBD2 as a possible D gene (6 bases). The germline gives CDR1 MNHNS, CDR2 SASEGT. Trimming took off 4 bases at V and 6 bases at J, with 10 bases between the two ends. The CDR3 is 12 residues long. The CDR3 DNA follows: TGTGCCAGCAGTGCGGGAGACGGCGAGCAGTACTTC. Its protein is CASSAGDGEQYF.

The chain is built from TRBV27 and TRBJ2-7, with a weak D call TRBD2 (6 bases). Looked up from germline, CDR1 is MNHEY and CDR2 is SMNVEV (reference sequence). The CDR3 has 13 amino acids. The V end lost 5 bases, the J end lost 2 bases, and 10 bases lay between the germline ends. DNA of the CDR3: TGTGCCAGCAGTCCGGGAGATACCTACGAGCAGTACTTC. It specifies CASSPGDTYEQYF.

The gene calls are TRBV4-3 and TRBJ2-5, with D maybe TRBD1 (6 bases). Per the germline V gene, CDR1 is LGHNA and CDR2 is YSLEER. The V and J ends lost 0 bases and 0 bases respectively, with 17 bases between them. CDR3 length: 18 residues. The CDR3: CASSQDQGSATYQETQYF. CDR3 bases: TGCGCCAGCAGCCAAGACCAGGGGAGCGCTACGTACCAAGAGACCCAGTACTTC.

The CDR3 is CASSQGPRTPRTDTQYF. The CDR3 DNA reads TGCGCCAGCAGCCAAGGCCCCCGTACTCCCCGCACAGATACGCAGTATTTT. The rearrangement links TRBV4-3 to TRBJ2-3; D is undetermined. The CDR3 loop spans 17 amino acids. V dropped 1 base and J dropped 1 base, with 15 bases sitting between them. Germline CDR1 is LGHNA and CDR2 is YSLEER.

The chain employs TRBV6-4 and TRBJ2-3; TRBD1 matches at 8 bases. The CDR3 covers 14 residues. Germline values: CDR1 MRHNA, CDR2 SNTAGT. The ends lost 2 bases at V and 3 bases at J; junction bases unmatched: 1. The CDR3 here is CASSDHRGTDTQYF. DNA of the CDR3: TGTGCCAGCAGTGACCACAGGGGGACAGATACGCAGTATTTT.

The chain uses TRBV18 and TRBJ2-3; D gene uncertain. CDR3 size: 13 residues. CDR1 KGHSH and CDR2 LQKENI come from the germline V gene. The V end was cut by 3 bases, the J end by 11 bases, with 15 bases between. In nucleotides, the CDR3 is TGTGCCAGCTCACCCCGGTTCGGTATTATGCAGTATTTT. Translation: CASSPRFGIMQYF. Supplemented by reference TRBV18 and TRBJ2-3, the full variable domain reads NAGVMQNPRHLVRRRGQEARLRCSPMKGHSHVYWYRQLPEEGLKFMVYLQKENIIDESGMPKERFSAEFPKEGPSILRIQQVVRGDSAAYFCASSPRFGIMQYFGPGTRLTVL.

The V call is TRBV7-8, the J call TRBJ2-7; D is perhaps TRBD2 (5 bases). CDR3 length: 15 amino acids. The germline V gene encodes CDR1 SGHVS and CDR2 FQNEAQ. V was clipped by 5 bases and J by 4 bases, with 18 bases between them. The CDR3 loop is CASSMEVRVGYEQYF. The CDR3 nucleotides are TGTGCCAGCAGCATGGAGGTTCGGGTGGGTTACGAGCAGTACTTC.

The V and J genes are TRBV4-1 and TRBJ1-5, with 7 bases that match TRBD1. This CDR3 is 17 amino acids long. Germline values: CDR1 MGHRA, CDR2 YSYEKL. V lost 3 bases and J lost 6; bases outside the gene matches: 14. The CDR3: CASSHDPGTVPIQPQHF. The CDR3 nucleotides read TGCGCCAGCAGCCATGACCCCGGGACAGTCCCCATTCAGCCCCAGCATTTT.

The chain uses TRBV5-8 and TRBJ2-5; D might be TRBD1 (7 bases). Germline V CDR1 and CDR2: SGHTS, YDEGEE. The CDR3 consists of 18 residues. Trimming left V 0 bases short and J 5 bases short, with 23 bases between. The CDR3 nucleotides read TGTGCCAGCAGCTTGGCGACCGTAGACAGGGAGGTGGTTGAGACCCAGTACTTC. This gives the protein CASSLATVDREVVETQYF.